The 2 T cell receptor beta chains presented below share a single source sample, sequenced in a study of cytomegalovirus exposure and HLA in healthy donors. Amplification used 60 Vbeta primers and 13 Jbeta primers. The repertoire was sequenced with immunoSEQ multiplex PCR; TCRdb's copy has only in-frame clones and lacks some. The sample contains 100,000 to 150,000 clones, roughly 80% of which appear only once. Sequenced material: PBMCs. Receptors were obtained from a man aged 40-49 years in good health and CMV-seronegative.

V usage is TRBV5-8 and J usage is TRBJ2-1; D gene unclear. In germline, CDR1 is SGHTS, CDR2 YDEGEE. This CDR3 has 11 residues. Deletions cut 5 bases from V and 12 bases from J, with 12 bases between. The CDR3 here is CASSVSAWQFF. CDR3 coding DNA: TGTGCCAGCAGTGTTTCTGCGTGGCAGTTCTTC.

In this sample, this clone turned up a few times. CDR3 in amino acids: CASRSGGGIQETQYF. CDR3 coding DNA: TGTGCCAGCAGGTCTGGAGGGGGCATACAAGAGACCCAGTACTTC. The rearrangement links TRBV2 to TRBJ2-5, with D maybe TRBD1 (7 bases). CDR1 and CDR2 (germline): SNHLY, FYNNEI. Trimming pared 6 bases from V and 2 bases from J, leaving 16 bases between. This CDR3 comprises 15 residues.